The rows below give T cell receptor beta chains drawn from one sample of a study of beta chain features in type 1 diabetes. The table came from immunoSEQ multiplex PCR; TCRdb's copy has only in-frame clones and leaves some out. The sample carries 900,000 or so clones, about a sixth recorded once. Material for sequencing was naive CD4+ T cells from blood. These receptors originate from a woman aged 18-29 years in good health. The CDR3 runs from the conserved cysteine through the conserved F or W. D genes are given only for firm matches. A row's size may be missing; if present it is once, few, many or a size class.

>.|TRBJ2-3|TRBV7-2|few
TGTGCCAGCAGCACGTTAAGGGGGGATACGCAGTATTTT
CASSTLRGDTQYF
>.|TRBJ2-3|TRBV28|.
TGTGCCAGCAGGGAGGCCTCAGATACGCAGTATTTT
CASREASDTQYF
>.|TRBJ2-4|TRBV4-3|few
TGCGCCAGCAGCCAAGGGGCTTCTCTAGCCAAAAACATTCAGTACTTC
CASSQGASLAKNIQYF
>.|TRBJ2-7|TRBV28|.
TGTGCCAGCAGGGCTGGGGGCCCTACCTACGAGCAGTACTTC
CASRAGGPTYEQYF
>TRBD1|TRBJ1-4|TRBV28|few
TGTGCCAGCAGTTTTAGGACAGGGTTAAATGAAAAACTGTTTTTT
CASSFRTGLNEKLFF
>.|TRBJ2-1|TRBV7-2|.
TGTGCCAGCAGCTTATTAGCTAACTTCTACAATGAGCAGTTCTTC
CASSLLANFYNEQFF
>.|TRBJ2-7|TRBV28|.
TGTGCCAGCAGTTTATCGTTTTATCTCGAGCAGTACTTC
CASSLSFYLEQYF
>TRBD1|TRBJ2-7|TRBV10-3|.
TGTGCCAGCAGTATGACAGGGGGCCCCTACGAGCAGTACTTC
CASSMTGGPYEQYF
>.|TRBJ2-1|TRBV10-2|.
TGCGCCAGCAGTGGGGGCCAGAAGAGCTCCTACAATGAGCAGTTCTTC
CASSGGQKSSYNEQFF
>.|TRBJ1-2|TRBV7-8|.
TGTGCCAGCAGCTTAGAGCCAGGAAGCGGCTACACCTTC
CASSLEPGSGYTF
>TRBD2|TRBJ2-5|TRBV7-2|few
TGTGCCAGCAGCTTTGGGACTAGCGGGCGGGGGGAGACCCAGTACTTC
CASSFGTSGRGETQYF
>.|TRBJ1-1|TRBV2|few
TGTGCCAGCAGTGGGGCGGAGAACACTGAAGCTTTCTTT
CASSGAENTEAFF
>.|TRBJ2-7|TRBV6-5|few
TGTGCCAGCAGTTACTCGGCGCGCAGCCCCTACGAGCAGTACTTC
CASSYSARSPYEQYF
>.|TRBJ2-1|TRBV2|few
TGTGCCAGCAGTGGGGACTACAATGAGCAGTTCTTC
CASSGDYNEQFF
>TRBD2|TRBJ2-5|TRBV7-2|.
TGTGCCAGCAGCTCGGTTACTAGCGGGTCACAAGAGACCCAGTACTTC
CASSSVTSGSQETQYF
>TRBD1|TRBJ1-1|TRBV19|few
TGTGCCAGTAGCGCCGACAGGGGATCTGAAGCTTTCTTT
CASSADRGSEAFF
>TRBD1|TRBJ2-5|TRBV10-3|.
TGTGCCATCAGTGAATTGGGACAGGGGAGCGGAGAGACCCAGTACTTC
CAISELGQGSGETQYF
>TRBD1|TRBJ1-4|TRBV28|.
TGTGCCAGCAGTTCTCCCGGGACAGGGAACGAAAAACTGTTTTTT
CASSSPGTGNEKLFF
>.|TRBJ2-5|TRBV7-3|few
TGTGCCAGCAGCCAGGGGGAGACCCAGTACTTC
CASSQGETQYF
>TRBD2|TRBJ2-1|TRBV19|few
TGTGCCAGTGCGGGAGGGCCTTGGGCCGATGAGCAGTTCTTC
CASAGGPWADEQFF
>TRBD1|TRBJ2-1|TRBV5-1|.
TGCGCCAGCAGCCCAGGACAGGGAGAGCAGTTCTTC
CASSPGQGEQFF
>.|TRBJ1-2|TRBV28|few
TGTGCCAGCTTGCGACAGACCTATGGCTACACCTTC
CASLRQTYGYTF
>.|TRBJ1-5|TRBV4-2|few
TGTGCCAGCAGCCAAGATATCTCGAGTTTAGGACCCTATCAGCCCCAGCATTTT
CASSQDISSLGPYQPQHF
>.|TRBJ1-1|TRBV20-1|few
TGCAGTGTAGGTGGGGATACTGAAGCTTTCTTT
CSVGGDTEAFF
>.|TRBJ2-2|TRBV5-1|few
TGCGCCAGCAGCTTTGCAGGGGCGGGCACCGGGGAGCTGTTTTTT
CASSFAGAGTGELFF
>TRBD2|TRBJ2-3|TRBV27|.
TGTGCCAGCAGTCATCTAGCGGGAGGGCAAGATACGCAGTATTTT
CASSHLAGGQDTQYF
>TRBD2|TRBJ2-5|TRBV18|.
TGTGCCAGCTCACCGACTAGCGGGAATGTTGGGACCCAGTACTTC
CASSPTSGNVGTQYF
>.|TRBJ2-1|TRBV6-5|.
TGTGCCAGCAGCGGAGGGAGCTCCTACAATGAGCAGTTCTTC
CASSGGSSYNEQFF
>TRBD2|TRBJ2-2|TRBV7-9|few
TGTGCCAGCAGCGAGCGCTCTAGCGGGAGTGGCACCGGGGAGCTGTTTTTT
CASSERSSGSGTGELFF